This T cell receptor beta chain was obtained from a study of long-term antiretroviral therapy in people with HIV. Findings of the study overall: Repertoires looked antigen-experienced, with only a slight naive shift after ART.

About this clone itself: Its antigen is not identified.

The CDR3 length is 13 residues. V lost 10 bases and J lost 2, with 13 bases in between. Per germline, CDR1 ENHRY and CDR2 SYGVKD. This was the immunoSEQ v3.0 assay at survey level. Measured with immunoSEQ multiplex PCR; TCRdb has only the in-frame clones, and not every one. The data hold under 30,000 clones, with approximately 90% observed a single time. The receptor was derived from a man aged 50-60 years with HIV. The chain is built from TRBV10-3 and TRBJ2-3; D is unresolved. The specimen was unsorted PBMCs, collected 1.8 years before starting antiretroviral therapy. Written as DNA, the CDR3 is TGTGCCACCAGACCGTGGATCACAGATACGCAGTATTTT. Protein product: CATRPWITDTQYF.